This T cell receptor (beta chain) was sequenced in a study of siplizumab effects on memory and regulatory T cells. Study-level points and caveats: Sequences that were alloreactive and traceable to unstimulated CD4+ memory cells were significantly reduced by siplizumab. No functional test confirmed suppression by proliferating siplizumab-culture Tregs. A major contribution to the alloresponse seemed to be made by naive T cells, which seemed more diverse than memory cells.

V lost 1 base and J lost 4, with 13 bases in between. The CDR3 sequence is 15 residues long. The germline V gene has CDR1 SEHNR and CDR2 FQNEAQ (reference sequence). On this clone itself: Its cognate antigen is unknown.

TCRdb's copy holds only in-frame clones and misses some; the assay was immunoSEQ multiplex PCR. The sample records over 70,000 clones, 85% to 90% being singletons. Material for sequencing was CD4+ T cells sorted from blood. The source of this sequence is a human donor in good health. V and J are TRBV7-9 and TRBJ1-2; D possibly corresponds to TRBD1 (6 bases). This CDR3 reads CASSLVGGSGYGYTF. DNA for the CDR3: TGTGCCAGCAGCTTAGTGGGGGGCTCTGGCTATGGCTACACCTTC. Supplemented by reference TRBV7-9 and TRBJ1-2, the full variable domain reads DTGVSQNPRHKITKRGQNVTFRCDPISEHNRLYWYRQTLGQGPEFLTYFQNEAQLEKSRLLSDRFSAERPKGSFSTLEIQRTEQGDSAMYLCASSLVGGSGYGYTFGSGTRLTVV.